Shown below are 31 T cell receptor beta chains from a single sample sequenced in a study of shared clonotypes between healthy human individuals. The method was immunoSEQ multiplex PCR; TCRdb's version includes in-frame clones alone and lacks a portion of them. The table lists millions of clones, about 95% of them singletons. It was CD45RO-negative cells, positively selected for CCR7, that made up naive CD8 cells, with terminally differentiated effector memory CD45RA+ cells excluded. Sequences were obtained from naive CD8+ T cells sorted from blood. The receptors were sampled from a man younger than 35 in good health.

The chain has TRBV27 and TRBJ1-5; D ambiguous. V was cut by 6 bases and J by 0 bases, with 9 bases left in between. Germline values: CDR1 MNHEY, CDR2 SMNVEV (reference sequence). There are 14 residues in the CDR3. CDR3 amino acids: CASSRDNSNQPQHF. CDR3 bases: TGTGCCAGCAGCCGGGATAATAGCAATCAGCCCCAGCATTTT.

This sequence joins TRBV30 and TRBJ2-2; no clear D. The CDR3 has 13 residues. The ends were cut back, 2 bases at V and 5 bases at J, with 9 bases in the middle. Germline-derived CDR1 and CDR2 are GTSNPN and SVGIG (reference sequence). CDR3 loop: CAWSTLVTGELFF. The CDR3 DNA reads TGTGCCTGGAGTACTCTGGTGACCGGGGAGCTGTTTTTT.

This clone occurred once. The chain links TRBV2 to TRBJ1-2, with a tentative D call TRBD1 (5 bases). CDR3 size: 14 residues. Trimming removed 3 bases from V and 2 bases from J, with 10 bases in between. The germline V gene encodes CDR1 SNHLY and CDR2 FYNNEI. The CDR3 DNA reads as TGTGCCAGCAGTGATAGGGAGGGGAACTATGGCTACACCTTC. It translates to CASSDREGNYGYTF. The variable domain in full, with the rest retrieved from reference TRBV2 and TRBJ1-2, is EPEVTQTPSHQVTQMGQEVILRCVPISNHLYFYWYRQILGQKVEFLVSFYNNEISEKSEIFDDQFSVERPDGSNFTLKIRSTKLEDSAMYFCASSDREGNYGYTFGSGTRLTVV.

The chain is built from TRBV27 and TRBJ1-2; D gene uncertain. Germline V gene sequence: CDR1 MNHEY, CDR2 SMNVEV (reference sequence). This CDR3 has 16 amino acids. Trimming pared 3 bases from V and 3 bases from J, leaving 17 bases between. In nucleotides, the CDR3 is TGTGCCAGCAGTTTCCGGATGCCTTTGGTGGACTATGGCTACACCTTC. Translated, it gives CASSFRMPLVDYGYTF.

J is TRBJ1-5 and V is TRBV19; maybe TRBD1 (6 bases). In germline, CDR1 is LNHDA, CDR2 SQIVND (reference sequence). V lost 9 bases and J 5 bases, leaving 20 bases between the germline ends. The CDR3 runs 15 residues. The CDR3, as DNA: TGTGCCAGCCGAACGAGGGGGTTGTGGGATCAGCCCCAGCATTTT. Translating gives CASRTRGLWDQPQHF.

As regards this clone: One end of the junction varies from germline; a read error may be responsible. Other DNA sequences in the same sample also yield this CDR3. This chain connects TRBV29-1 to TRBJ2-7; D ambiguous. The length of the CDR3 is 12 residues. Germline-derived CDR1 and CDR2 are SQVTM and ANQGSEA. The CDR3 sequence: CSVEVSSYEQYF. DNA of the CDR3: TGCAGCGTCGAAGTGAGCTCCTACGAGCAGTACTTC.

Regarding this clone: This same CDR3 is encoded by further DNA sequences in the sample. The CDR3 bases are TGTGCCAGCAGTGAAGCTGCGGGGTCCTCCTACGAGCAGTACTTC. Translated, it gives CASSEAAGSSYEQYF. The chain couples TRBV6-1 to TRBJ2-7, with D perhaps TRBD2 (6 bases). The germline gives CDR1 MNHNS, CDR2 SASEGT. The CDR3 contains 15 residues. Trimming removed 0 bases from V and 0 bases from J, with 9 bases in between.

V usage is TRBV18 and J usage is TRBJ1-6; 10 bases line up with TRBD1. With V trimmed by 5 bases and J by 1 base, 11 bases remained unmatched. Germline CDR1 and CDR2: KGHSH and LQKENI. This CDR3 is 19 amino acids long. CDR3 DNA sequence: TGTGCCAGCTCATCCCTCGGGACAGGGGAGTTTTCCTATAATTCACCCCTCCACTTT. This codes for CASSSLGTGEFSYNSPLHF.

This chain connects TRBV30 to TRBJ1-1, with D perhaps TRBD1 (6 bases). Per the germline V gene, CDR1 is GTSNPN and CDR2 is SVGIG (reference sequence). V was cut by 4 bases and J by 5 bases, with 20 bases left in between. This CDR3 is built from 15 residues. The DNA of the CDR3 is TGTGCCTGGACCTTTAGGGGGGGGCTCTGGACTGAAGCTTTCTTT. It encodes CAWTFRGGLWTEAFF.

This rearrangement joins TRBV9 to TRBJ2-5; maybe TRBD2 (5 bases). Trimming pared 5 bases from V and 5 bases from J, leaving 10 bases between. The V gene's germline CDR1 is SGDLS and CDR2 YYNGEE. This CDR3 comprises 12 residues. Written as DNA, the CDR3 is TGTGCCAGCAGTCAAACGGGGGAGACCCAGTACTTC. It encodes CASSQTGETQYF.

For the CDR3, the DNA is TGTGCCAGCAGTGAGCTGCGGGGGGGGACCATTAATGAAAAACTGTTTTTT. It codes for CASSELRGGTINEKLFF. This chain joins TRBV6-1 and TRBJ1-4; D perhaps matches TRBD1 (5 bases). Trimming shortened V by 3 bases and J by 4 bases, and 18 bases separated the two germline ends. Germline values: CDR1 MNHNS, CDR2 SASEGT. The CDR3 covers 17 residues.

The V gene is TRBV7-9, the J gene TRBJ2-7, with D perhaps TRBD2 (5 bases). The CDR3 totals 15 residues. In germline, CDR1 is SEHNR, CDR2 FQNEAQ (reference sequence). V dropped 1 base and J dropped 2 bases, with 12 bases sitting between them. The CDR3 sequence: CASSLEEGLTYEQYF. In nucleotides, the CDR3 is TGTGCCAGCAGCTTAGAAGAGGGCCTTACCTACGAGCAGTACTTC. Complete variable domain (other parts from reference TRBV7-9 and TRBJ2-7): DTGVSQNPRHKITKRGQNVTFRCDPISEHNRLYWYRQTLGQGPEFLTYFQNEAQLEKSRLLSDRFSAERPKGSFSTLEIQRTEQGDSAMYLCASSLEEGLTYEQYFGPGTRLTVT.

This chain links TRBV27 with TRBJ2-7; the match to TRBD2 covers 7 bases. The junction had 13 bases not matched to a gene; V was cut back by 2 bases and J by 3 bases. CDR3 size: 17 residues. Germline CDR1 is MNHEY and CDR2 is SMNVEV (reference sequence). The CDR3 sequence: CASSLLYRGGKDYEQYF. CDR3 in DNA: TGTGCCAGCAGTTTACTGTACCGGGGAGGGAAGGACTACGAGCAGTACTTC.

The CDR3: CASSQDQTLYDEQFF. The CDR3 DNA reads as TGCGCCAGCAGCCAAGATCAGACGCTATACGATGAGCAGTTCTTC. V usage is TRBV4-3 and J usage is TRBJ2-1, with D unclear. The CDR3 is made up of 15 amino acids. The V gene lost 0 bases and the J gene lost 8 bases, with 14 bases spanning the gap. The germline V gene encodes CDR1 LGHNA and CDR2 YSLEER.

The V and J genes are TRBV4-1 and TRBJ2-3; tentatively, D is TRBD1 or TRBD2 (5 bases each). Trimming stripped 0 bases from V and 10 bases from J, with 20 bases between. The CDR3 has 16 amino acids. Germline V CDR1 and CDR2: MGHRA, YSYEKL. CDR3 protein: CASSQDVGVGVDAQYF. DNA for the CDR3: TGCGCCAGCAGCCAAGATGTGGGGGTGGGAGTGGATGCGCAGTATTTT.

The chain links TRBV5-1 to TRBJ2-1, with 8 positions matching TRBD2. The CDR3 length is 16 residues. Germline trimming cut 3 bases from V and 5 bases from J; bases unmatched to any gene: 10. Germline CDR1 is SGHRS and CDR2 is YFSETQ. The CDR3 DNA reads TGCGCCAGCAGCTCCCCCTTAGCGGGGCCCGACAATGAGCAGTTCTTC. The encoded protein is CASSSPLAGPDNEQFF.

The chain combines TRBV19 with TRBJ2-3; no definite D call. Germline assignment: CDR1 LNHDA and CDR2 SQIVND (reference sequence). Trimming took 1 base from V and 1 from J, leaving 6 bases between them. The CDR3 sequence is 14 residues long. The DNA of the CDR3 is TGTGCCAGTAGTATAGGTAGAGGCACAGATACGCAGTATTTT. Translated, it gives CASSIGRGTDTQYF.

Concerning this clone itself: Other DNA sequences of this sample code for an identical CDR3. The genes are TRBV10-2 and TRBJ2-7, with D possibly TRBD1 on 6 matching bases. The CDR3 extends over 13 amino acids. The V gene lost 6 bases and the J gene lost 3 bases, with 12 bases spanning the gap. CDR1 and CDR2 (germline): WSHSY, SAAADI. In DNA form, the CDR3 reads TGCGCCAGCAGCCTGACAGGAGACTACGAGCAGTACTTC. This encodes CASSLTGDYEQYF.

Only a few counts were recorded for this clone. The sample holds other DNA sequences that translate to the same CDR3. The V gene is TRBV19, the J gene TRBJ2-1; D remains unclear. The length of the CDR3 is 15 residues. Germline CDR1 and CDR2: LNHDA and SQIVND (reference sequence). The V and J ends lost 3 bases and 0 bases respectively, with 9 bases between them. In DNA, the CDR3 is TGTGCCAGTAGTATCGGCCCGAGCTCCTACAATGAGCAGTTCTTC. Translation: CASSIGPSSYNEQFF.

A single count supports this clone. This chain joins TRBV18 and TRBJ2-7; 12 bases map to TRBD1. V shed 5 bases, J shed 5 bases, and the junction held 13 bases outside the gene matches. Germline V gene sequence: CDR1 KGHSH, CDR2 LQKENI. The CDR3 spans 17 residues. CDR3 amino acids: CASSAGQGAIVFDEQYF. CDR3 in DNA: TGTGCCAGCTCAGCGGGACAGGGGGCGATAGTTTTTGACGAGCAGTACTTC.

The CDR3 here is CASGSGPITGELFF. The CDR3 DNA sequence: TGTGCCAGCGGATCCGGGCCCATAACCGGGGAGCTGTTTTTT. The chain uses TRBV27 and TRBJ2-2; no clear D. Trimming pared 8 bases from V and 5 bases from J, leaving 15 bases between. CDR3 size: 14 residues. CDR1 and CDR2 (germline): MNHEY, SMNVEV (reference sequence).

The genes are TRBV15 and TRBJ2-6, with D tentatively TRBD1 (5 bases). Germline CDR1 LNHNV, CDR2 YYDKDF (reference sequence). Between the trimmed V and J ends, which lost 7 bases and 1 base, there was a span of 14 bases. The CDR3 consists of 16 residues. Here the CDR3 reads CATIRGSVSGANVLTF. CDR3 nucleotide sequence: TGTGCCACCATTAGGGGCAGTGTATCTGGGGCCAACGTCCTGACTTTC.

In DNA, the CDR3 is TGCGCCAGCAGCGAGGGACTCGGAACGCAGTATTTT. As protein: CASSEGLGTQYF. V is TRBV10-1 and J is TRBJ2-3; possibly TRBD2 for D (6 bases). The germline V gene encodes CDR1 WNHNN and CDR2 SYGVQD (reference sequence). The germline V and J ends were trimmed by 6 bases and 9 bases, with 13 bases remaining between them. The CDR3 runs 12 residues.

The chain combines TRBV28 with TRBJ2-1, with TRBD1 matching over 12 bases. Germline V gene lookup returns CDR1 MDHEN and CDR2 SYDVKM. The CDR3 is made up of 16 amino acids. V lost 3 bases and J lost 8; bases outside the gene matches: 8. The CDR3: CASSLPGQGASDEQFF. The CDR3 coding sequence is TGTGCCAGCAGTTTGCCGGGACAGGGGGCTAGCGATGAGCAGTTCTTC.

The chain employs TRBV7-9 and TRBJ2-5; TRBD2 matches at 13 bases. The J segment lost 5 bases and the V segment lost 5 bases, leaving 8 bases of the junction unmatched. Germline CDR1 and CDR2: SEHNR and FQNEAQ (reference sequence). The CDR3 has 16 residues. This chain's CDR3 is CASSIGLAGVSETQYF. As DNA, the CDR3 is TGTGCCAGCAGCATCGGACTAGCGGGAGTCAGCGAGACCCAGTACTTC.

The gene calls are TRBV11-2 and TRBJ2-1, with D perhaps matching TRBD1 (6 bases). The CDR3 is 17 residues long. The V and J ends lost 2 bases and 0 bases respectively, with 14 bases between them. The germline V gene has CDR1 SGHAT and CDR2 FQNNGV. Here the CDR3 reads CASSLYRVISSYNEQFF. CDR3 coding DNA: TGTGCCAGCAGCTTATACAGGGTGATAAGCTCCTACAATGAGCAGTTCTTC.

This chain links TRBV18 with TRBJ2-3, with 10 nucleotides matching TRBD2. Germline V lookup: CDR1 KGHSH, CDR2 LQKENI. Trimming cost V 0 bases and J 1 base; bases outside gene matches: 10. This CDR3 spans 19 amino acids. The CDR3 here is CASSPPGVLAGEGTDTQYF. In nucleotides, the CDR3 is TGTGCCAGCTCACCACCTGGGGTGCTAGCGGGAGAGGGCACAGATACGCAGTATTTT.

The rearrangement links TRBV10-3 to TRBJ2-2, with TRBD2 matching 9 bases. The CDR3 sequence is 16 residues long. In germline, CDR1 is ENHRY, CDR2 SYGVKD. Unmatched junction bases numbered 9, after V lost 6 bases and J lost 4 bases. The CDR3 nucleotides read TGTGCCATCAGACCCACTAGCGGGCCAGGCACCGGGGAGCTGTTTTTT. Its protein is CAIRPTSGPGTGELFF.

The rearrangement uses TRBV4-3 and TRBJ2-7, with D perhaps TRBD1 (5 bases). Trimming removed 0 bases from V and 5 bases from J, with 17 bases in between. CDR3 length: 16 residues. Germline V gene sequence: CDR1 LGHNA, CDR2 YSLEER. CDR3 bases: TGCGCCAGCAGCCAAGATATCCGGCAGGGATGGAACGAGCAGTACTTC. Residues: CASSQDIRQGWNEQYF.

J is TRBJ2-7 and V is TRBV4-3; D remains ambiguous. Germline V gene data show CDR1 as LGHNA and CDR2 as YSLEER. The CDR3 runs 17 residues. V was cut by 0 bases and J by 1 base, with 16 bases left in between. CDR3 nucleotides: TGCGCCAGCAGCCAAGATAGGGCTAGTTCGAGGTCCTACGAGCAGTACTTC. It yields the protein CASSQDRASSRSYEQYF.

The CDR3 here is CASYRGGSTDTQYF. The CDR3 DNA reads as TGTGCCTCATATCGCGGGGGTAGCACAGATACGCAGTATTTT. The chain joins TRBV5-4 to TRBJ2-3; 7 bases are shared with TRBD2. The J segment lost 0 bases and the V segment lost 10 bases, leaving 8 bases of the junction unmatched. The CDR3 runs 14 residues. Germline V CDR1 and CDR2: SGHNT, YYREEE (reference sequence).